This paragraph covers one T cell receptor (beta chain) sequence. Its antigen remains unknown. Sequencing used immunoSEQ v3. Survey-level samples got approximately 1.8 million read pairs; deep-level samples got about 5-6.5 million. Libraries were prepared by immunoSEQ multiplex PCR; TCRdb keeps only in-frame clonotypes and omits some of them. The sample contains about 59,000 clones, more than 60% of which appear only once. As for time point: pre-treatment sample, taken before nivolumab and TIL therapy. Germline V gene sequence: CDR1 SGHRS, CDR2 YFSETQ. The CDR3 runs to 17 residues. The J segment lost 3 bases and the V segment lost 1 base, leaving 12 bases of the junction unmatched. These data belong to a study of TIL therapy for anti-PD-1-resistant metastatic lung cancer. Study details: Patients had a median age of about 55 years (range about 35-75). Study findings and constraints: Infused TIL clonotypes partially replaced the baseline blood repertoire, then decayed over months.

The genes are TRBV5-1 and TRBJ2-7; 8 bases fit TRBD1. This specimen was blood, taken at baseline. The sequence came from a person between 30 and 79 years old with non-small cell lung cancer. This chain's CDR3 is CASSLTILGQEIYEQYF. The CDR3 coding sequence is TGCGCCAGCAGCTTGACCATACTGGGACAGGAGATCTACGAGCAGTACTTC. Looking up the rest from reference TRBV5-1 and TRBJ2-7 gives the full variable domain: KAGVTQTPRYLIKTRGQQVTLSCSPISGHRSVSWYQQTPGQGLQFLFEYFSETQRNKGNFPGRFSGRQFSNSRSEMNVSTLELGDSALYLCASSLTILGQEIYEQYFGPGTRLTVT.